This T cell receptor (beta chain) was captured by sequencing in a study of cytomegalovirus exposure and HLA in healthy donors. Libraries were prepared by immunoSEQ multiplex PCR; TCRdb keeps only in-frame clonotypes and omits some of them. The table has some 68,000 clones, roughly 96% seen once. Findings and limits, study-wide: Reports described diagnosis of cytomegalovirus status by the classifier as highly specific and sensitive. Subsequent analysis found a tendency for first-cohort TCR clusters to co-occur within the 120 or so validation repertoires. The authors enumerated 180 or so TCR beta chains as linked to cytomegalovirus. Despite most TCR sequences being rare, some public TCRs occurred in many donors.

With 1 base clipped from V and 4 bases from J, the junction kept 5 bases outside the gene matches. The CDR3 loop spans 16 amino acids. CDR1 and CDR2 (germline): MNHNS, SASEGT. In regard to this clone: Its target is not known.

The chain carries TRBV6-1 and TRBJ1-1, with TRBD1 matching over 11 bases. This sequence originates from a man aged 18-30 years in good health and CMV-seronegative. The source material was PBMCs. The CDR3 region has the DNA TGTGCCAGCAGTGAAGGGACAGGGGGCTTGGTCACTGAAGCTTTCTTT. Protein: CASSEGTGGLVTEAFF.